This TCR beta chain came from a study of blood T cell repertoires in COVID-19. Background on the study: Acute and convalescent COVID-19 samples came from the United States, Italy and Spain. T cells, B-cell-depleted T cells, or PBMCs supplied cDNA or gDNA.

Authors' processing steps: Estimation of nucleated cell counts relied on the amplification of reference gene primers. Sequenced by immunoSEQ multiplex PCR; TCRdb stores in-frame clones only, minus some. The V and J calls and the clone size are those of that table, but D and trimming were determined from the DNA. The sample lists about 260,000 clones, more than 85% occurring once. CDR3 size: 16 residues. V dropped 5 bases and J dropped 4; count of bases not matched to a gene: 5. Looked up from germline, CDR1 is MNHEY and CDR2 is SMNVEV (reference sequence). The V gene is TRBV27, the J gene TRBJ2-1, with TRBD2 matching over 13 bases. The origin of this receptor is a woman aged 60 to 75 with COVID-19, enrolled during active disease. The sequenced material came from peripheral blood. For the CDR3, the DNA is TGTGCCAGCAGTCGGACTAGCGGGAGTATGTACAATGAGCAGTTCTTC. It specifies CASSRTSGSMYNEQFF.